Listed below are T cell receptor beta chains from one sample, sequenced in a study of PD-L1 blockade in urothelial cancer. TCRdb's copy holds only in-frame clones and misses some; the assay was immunoSEQ multiplex PCR. The table has approximately 110,000 clones, around 85% seen once. Sequences were derived from PBMCs, sampled around atezolizumab (anti-PD-L1) treatment. The receptors here all came from a man aged 50 to 59 with urothelial cancer. Each CDR3 is given with its conserved first and last residue. A D gene is named only where the DNA matches it firmly. Some rows have no size entry. The others give once, few or many, or a class for an expanded clone.

TRBD2,TRBV11-1,-,TRBJ2-3,TGTGCCAGCAGCTTAGGACTAGCGGGAAGCACAGATACGCAGTATTTT,CASSLGLAGSTDTQYF
-,TRBV5-4,-,TRBJ2-5,TGTGCCAGCAGCCCCCCGACGAGACAGAGTGAGACCCAGTACTTC,CASSPPTRQSETQYF
TRBD1,TRBV28,-,TRBJ2-1,TGTGCCAGCAGCCCAGGGGGCTCCTACAATGAGCAGTTCTTC,CASSPGGSYNEQFF
-,TRBV28,-,TRBJ2-2,TGTGCCAGCAGTCAGACTAGAACGTGGTCCACCGGGGAGCTGTTTTTT,CASSQTRTWSTGELFF
-,TRBV5-1,-,TRBJ1-2,TGCGCCAGCAGCCCACCGGGCGGACTCTATGGCTACACCTTC,CASSPPGGLYGYTF
TRBD2,TRBV11-1,-,TRBJ2-7,TGTGCCAGCAGCTTAGTGAGGACTAGCGGGAGCATCTACGAGCAGTACTTC,CASSLVRTSGSIYEQYF
-,TRBV14,-,TRBJ1-6,TGTGCCAGCAGCCTCTCGACAGTGCAATCCCGGAACTATAATTCACCCCTCCACTTT,CASSLSTVQSRNYNSPLHF
TRBD1,TRBV19,-,TRBJ1-1,TGTGCCAGTAGTACCGACAGGGGGCTGATGAACACTGAAGCTTTCTTT,CASSTDRGLMNTEAFF
TRBD2,TRBV9,-,TRBJ2-2,TGTGCCAGCAGCCCTAGGACTAGCGGAGCCCAAGGCACCGGGGAGCTGTTTTTT,CASSPRTSGAQGTGELFF
TRBD2,TRBV7-2,-,TRBJ2-3,TGTGCCAGCAGGGCCGGACTAGCTTATGGTACGCAGTATTTT,CASRAGLAYGTQYF
TRBD1,TRBV7-2,-,TRBJ1-1,TGTGCCAGCAGCACAGACAGGGCACTGAACACTGAAGCTTTCTTT,CASSTDRALNTEAFF
TRBD2,TRBV30,-,TRBJ2-5,TGTGCCTGGGGTAGCGGGAGAGTGGAGACCCAGTACTTC,CAWGSGRVETQYF
-,TRBV27,-,TRBJ1-5,TGTGCCAGCAGTTTACAGGATGCTGGTCAGCCCCAGCATTTT,CASSLQDAGQPQHF
-,TRBV11-3,once,TRBJ2-3,TGTGCCAGCAGTATCGGACAGACAGATACGCAGTATTTT,CASSIGQTDTQYF
-,TRBV7-2,-,TRBJ2-7,TGTGCCAGCAGCCCCCGCGGGACGGGAGCGGACTACGAGCAGTACTTC,CASSPRGTGADYEQYF
TRBD2,TRBV13,-,TRBJ2-7,TGTGCCAGCAGCCCACTAGCGGGAGGCCCCTACGAGCAGTACTTC,CASSPLAGGPYEQYF
TRBD1,TRBV5-6,-,TRBJ2-7,TGTGCCAGCAGGAAGGGGGCAGCGGTCGGCGAGCAGTACTTC,CASRKGAAVGEQYF